The 28 T cell receptor delta chains below come from one sample, sequenced in a study of delta chains in infants with herpesvirus infections. TCR cDNA was made from PBMC RNA with gamma- and delta-chain-specific primers. TCRdb applied CATT to the RT-PCR reads for clone calling. This sample has more than 1,300 delta-chain clones, with just under 30% found just once. The sample consisted of peripheral blood, taken at time point 1 of longitudinal follow-up. These receptor sequences come from a human donor who was a Ugandan infant, either HIV-exposed or HIV-unexposed (not recorded which).

This chain joins TRDV1 and TRDJ1; TRDD3 matches at 12 bases. The germline CDR1 and CDR2 sequences are TSWWSYY and QGS. The CDR3 has 21 residues. V lost 1 base, J lost 1 base, and 16 bases stayed unmatched. The CDR3 DNA follows: TGTGCTCTTGGGGAACCCGATGCTTCAAGTACTGGGGGATACAGCACCGATAAACTCATCTTT. This gives the protein CALGEPDASSTGGYSTDKLIF.

The V and J genes are TRDV1 and TRDJ1, with 8 bases fitting TRDD3. In germline, CDR1 is TSWWSYY, CDR2 QGS. This CDR3 contains 19 residues. Trimming took 4 bases from V and 4 from J; bases not matched to a gene: 20. CDR3 loop: CALGVLYSVLTGGDDKLIF. The CDR3 region has the DNA TGTGCTCTTGGGGTCCTCTACTCGGTCCTTACTGGGGGGGACGATAAACTCATCTTT.

The V gene is TRDV1, the J gene TRDJ1, with TRDD3 matching 11 bases. This CDR3 is built from 18 residues. Germline assignment: CDR1 TSWWSYY and CDR2 QGS. J gave up 8 bases and V 1 base, and 15 bases lay outside the gene matches. The CDR3 nucleotides are TGTGCTCTTGGGGAACCCCCCTACAACTGGGGGATAATCGGGAAACTCATCTTT. It yields the protein CALGEPPYNWGIIGKLIF.

Remarks on this clone: The germline gene is not matched at one end of the junction; a read error may be the cause. This chain uses TRDV1 with TRDJ1; the match to TRDD2 covers 7 bases. CDR1 TSWWSYY and CDR2 QGS come from the germline V gene. CDR3 length equals 20 residues. This CDR3 reads CARGLRGVSYGALYTDKLIF. The DNA for the CDR3 is TGTGCTCGTGGGCTTCGGGGGGTTTCCTACGGGGCCCTGTACACCGATAAACTCATCTTT.

This rearrangement joins TRDV1 to TRDJ1; 11 nucleotides align to TRDD3. V gave up 1 base and J gave up 2 bases; unmatched junction bases: 21. The length of the CDR3 is 22 residues. CDR1 and CDR2 from the germline V gene are TSWWSYY and QGS. CDR3 in amino acids: CALGEPPVREWGIRGSTDKLIF. DNA of the CDR3: TGTGCTCTTGGGGAACCCCCAGTGAGAGAGTGGGGGATACGCGGCTCGACCGATAAACTCATCTTT.

With respect to this clone: Other nucleotide sequences from this sample produce the same CDR3. The J gene is TRDJ4, the V gene TRDV1; 13 bases are shared with TRDD3. The CDR3 length is 18 residues. With 4 bases clipped from V and 0 bases from J, the junction kept 11 bases outside the gene matches. CDR1 is TSWWSYY and CDR2 is QGS in the germline V gene. DNA of the CDR3: TGTGCTCTTGGGGGCTACTACTGGGGGATACGCCTGTCCAGACCCCTGATCTTT. Residues: CALGGYYWGIRLSRPLIF.

The chain has TRAV36/DV7 and TRDJ2; possible D gene TRDD2, 6 bases. In germline, CDR1 is VTNFRS, CDR2 LTSSGIE (reference sequence). The CDR3 has 19 amino acids. Trimming shortened V by 1 base and J by 5 bases, and 27 bases separated the two germline ends. CDR3 in DNA: TGTGCTGTGGAGCAGGCGGTTCCTATGGCTCGGGGAAGTACAGCACAACTCTTCTTT. The encoded protein is CAVEQAVPMARGSTAQLFF.

This clone was detected a few times. V is TRDV1 and J is TRDJ2; a weak D match, TRDD3 (6 bases). Looked up from germline, CDR1 is TSWWSYY and CDR2 is QGS. V lost 1 base, J lost 8 bases, and 23 bases lay in between. The CDR3 runs 18 residues. The CDR3 bases are TGTGCTCTTGGGGAACGGCGGGGTGGGGGCCCTCATTGGGCACAACTCTTCTTT. It codes for CALGERRGGGPHWAQLFF.

This clone came up a few times. This chain joins TRDV1 and TRDJ1; TRDD3 matches at 7 bases. Germline trimming cut 5 bases from V and 0 bases from J; bases unmatched to any gene: 24. The CDR3 extends over 21 amino acids. From germline, CDR1 is TSWWSYY and CDR2 QGS. Written as DNA, the CDR3 is TGTGCTCTTGGGCGCGGAGGAGGATACGCGACAATTACCCAAAACACCGATAAACTCATCTTT. Translated, it gives CALGRGGGYATITQNTDKLIF.

The chain carries TRDV1 and TRDJ1, with 10 nucleotides matching TRDD3. V trimming: 4 bases; J trimming: 2 bases; junction bases outside the gene matches: 13. Germline V gene data show CDR1 as TSWWSYY and CDR2 as QGS. CDR3 length: 18 residues. The CDR3 region has the DNA TGTGCTCTTGGGGCCCTGGGGCGTGGGGGATACAGGACCGATAAACTCATCTTT. Translation: CALGALGRGGYRTDKLIF.

This clone is deemed large. The CDR3 nucleotides read TGTGCCTTGGGGGCTCTGACGACAGCACAACTCTTCTTT. Its translation is CALGALTTAQLFF. The chain combines TRDV3 with TRDJ2; D may be TRDD3 (5 bases). Germline V gene lookup returns CDR1 TVYSNPD and CDR2 GDNSRS (reference sequence). Between the trimmed V and J ends, which lost 3 bases and 4 bases, there was a span of 12 bases. The CDR3 consists of 13 residues.

This clone ranks as large. V and J are TRAV23/DV6 and TRDJ1; 9 positions match TRDD3. This CDR3 comprises 22 residues. Per germline, CDR1 NTAFDY and CDR2 IRPDVSE (reference sequence). This CDR3 is CAVDQSGLPSAGGLRCADKLIF. In nucleotides, the CDR3 is TGTGCCGTGGATCAATCCGGCCTTCCCTCAGCTGGGGGATTACGGTGTGCCGATAAACTCATCTTT. The variable domain in full, with the rest retrieved from reference TRAV23/DV6 and TRDJ1, is QQQVKQSPQSLIVQKGGISIINCAYENTAFDYFPWYQQFPGKGPALLIAIRPDVSEKKEGRFTISFNKSAKQFSLHIMDSQPGDSATYFCAVDQSGLPSAGGLRCADKLIFGKGTRVTVEP.

On this clone itself: At the DNA level, this CDR3 is encoded by other sequences in the same sample as well. The chain carries TRDV1 and TRDJ1; 8 bases map to TRDD3. V gave up 1 base and J gave up 2 bases; unmatched junction bases: 33. The CDR3 spans 25 residues. Germline V gene data show CDR1 as TSWWSYY and CDR2 as QGS. The CDR3, as DNA: TGTGCTCTTGGGGAACCCCCCCCCATCCTACCTCCTGGCCGGGGATACCGGTCGGGGACCGATAAACTCATCTTT. This encodes CALGEPPPILPPGRGYRSGTDKLIF.

V gene TRDV1 combines with J gene TRDJ1; 7 bases agree with TRDD2. The CDR3 covers 21 residues. Germline V gene data show CDR1 as TSWWSYY and CDR2 as QGS. V was pared by 4 bases and J by 0 bases, with 23 bases of the junction left unmatched. The CDR3 sequence: CALGVDPSCPLWDRHTDKLIF. CDR3 bases: TGTGCTCTTGGGGTAGATCCTTCCTGCCCTCTGTGGGATCGACACACCGATAAACTCATCTTT.

The gene calls are TRDV2 and TRDJ1, with 12 bases aligning to TRDD3. CDR3 length: 19 amino acids. The J segment lost 0 bases and the V segment lost 1 base, leaving 11 bases of the junction unmatched. From germline, CDR1 is GEAIGNYY and CDR2 EKD. CDR3 region: CACDTVLGDTGMYTDKLIF. CDR3 nucleotide sequence: TGTGCCTGTGACACAGTACTGGGGGATACAGGAATGTACACCGATAAACTCATCTTT.

Regarding this clone: The likely explanation is a read error, given a far larger clone one base away. The chain joins TRDV1 to TRDJ1; possibly TRDD2 for D (8 bases). Germline values: CDR1 TSWWSYY, CDR2 QGS. This CDR3 is built from 25 residues. This CDR3 is CALGESQGTFFLRLYWGGDTYKLIF. CDR3 nucleotide sequence: TGTGCTCTTGGGGAGTCTCAAGGGACCTTCTTCCTACGATTATACTGGGGAGGGGACACCTATAAACTCATCTTT.

The chain uses TRDV1 and TRDJ1; the D is unclear. The germline CDR1 and CDR2 sequences are TSWWSYY and QGS. The CDR3 sequence is 18 residues long. V was shortened by 4 bases and J by 0 bases, with 21 bases between the two germline ends. CDR3 protein: CALGVPRALTFYTDKLIF. CDR3 sequence (DNA): TGTGCTCTTGGGGTACCACGTGCCCTGACATTTTACACCGATAAACTCATCTTT.

The sample holds one count of this clone. V gene TRDV1 combines with J gene TRDJ1; 7 nucleotides line up with TRDD2. TRDJ2 matches the DNA end more closely, so the J call is doubtful. Per germline, CDR1 TSWWSYY and CDR2 QGS. The CDR3 is 21 amino acids. The chain's CDR3 is CALGDASRFPTALEGVEKLFF. The CDR3 DNA is TGTGCTCTTGGGGACGCAAGCCGTTTTCCTACGGCCCTGGAAGGGGTAGAGAAACTCTTCTTT.

Written as DNA, the CDR3 is TGTGCCTTTGAGGCGACTTCCTTGTACTGGGGAAATACCGATAAACTCATCTTT. This codes for CAFEATSLYWGNTDKLIF. The chain has TRDV3 and TRDJ1, with D maybe TRDD3 (7 bases). From germline, CDR1 is TVYSNPD and CDR2 GDNSRS (reference sequence). The CDR3 sequence is 18 residues long. V lost 2 bases and J 2 bases, leaving 27 bases between the germline ends. The full variable domain, with the rest looked up from reference TRDV3 and TRDJ1, is CDKVTQSSPDQTVASGSEVVLLCTYDTVYSNPDLFWYRIRPDYSFQFVFYGDNSRSEGADFTQGRFSVKHILTQKAFHLVISPVRTEDSATYYCAFEATSLYWGNTDKLIFGKGTRVTVEP.

The chain uses TRDV1 and TRDJ1, with 10 bases aligning to TRDD3. V was pared by 0 bases and J by 0 bases, with 25 bases of the junction left unmatched. This CDR3 is 24 amino acids long. Germline CDR1 reads TSWWSYY; CDR2 reads QGS. Here the CDR3 reads CALGELGAPTDLRGGDTNTDKLIF. CDR3 in DNA: TGTGCTCTTGGGGAACTAGGGGCCCCTACGGACCTCCGAGGGGGGGATACGAACACCGATAAACTCATCTTT.

This clone was picked up a small number of times. The chain joins TRDV2 to TRDJ3, with D possibly TRDD3 on 5 matching bases. There are 16 residues in the CDR3. V shed 1 base and J shed 4 bases, with 10 bases lying between them. From germline, CDR1 is GEAIGNYY and CDR2 EKD. The CDR3 DNA sequence: TGTGCCTGTGACACGCCCGGGGGTTGGGACACCCGACAGATGTTTTTC. It yields the protein CACDTPGGWDTRQMFF.

By sample share, this clone is large (0.1 to 1%). The chain has TRAV29/DV5 and TRDJ1; 12 bases are shared with TRDD3. The CDR3 is 21 residues long. The V gene's germline CDR1 is NSMFDY and CDR2 ISSIKDK. With 0 bases clipped from V and 0 bases from J, the junction kept 18 bases outside the gene matches. CDR3 amino acids: CAASATLYPLGDTPYTDKLIF. As DNA, the CDR3 is TGTGCAGCAAGCGCAACCCTCTATCCACTGGGGGATACTCCGTACACCGATAAACTCATCTTT.

This chain uses TRDV1 with TRDJ1; 11 positions agree with TRDD3. Per germline, CDR1 TSWWSYY and CDR2 QGS. The junction had 23 bases not matched to a gene; V was cut back by 3 bases and J by 2 bases. This CDR3 has 22 residues. The CDR3 region has the DNA TGTGCTCTTGGGGACTACTCTCCTCTGTGGGGGATACGTAGGGGGGAAACCGATAAACTCATCTTT. As protein: CALGDYSPLWGIRRGETDKLIF.

This clone occurred once. The V and J genes are TRDV1 and TRDJ1; either TRDD2 or TRDD3 may fit D (7 bases each). The V end lost 5 bases, the J end lost 0 bases, and 34 bases lay between the germline ends. From germline, CDR1 is TSWWSYY and CDR2 QGS. The CDR3 spans 22 residues. CDR3 sequence: CALGSLSYLLELGTTYTDKLIF. The CDR3 DNA reads as TGTGCTCTTGGGTCCCTTTCCTACCTACTTGAACTGGGGACCACGTACACCGATAAACTCATCTTT.

Note on this clone: A much larger clone sits a single nucleotide away, making a read error possible. The rearrangement links TRDV1 to TRDJ1, with D perhaps TRDD3 (5 bases). Germline assignment: CDR1 TSWWSYY and CDR2 QGS. This CDR3 region has 21 residues. V gave up 0 bases and J gave up 0 bases, with 26 bases separating them. Here the CDR3 DNA reads TGTGCTCTTGGGGAACTTGTCGTAAAAGCCACTATACCTGGGTACACCGATAAACTCATCTTT. Translating gives CALGELVVKATIPGYTDKLIF.

This clone has more than one count but fewer than ten. The gene calls are TRDV2 and TRDJ1; 8 positions match TRDD3. V shed 0 bases, J shed 0 bases, and the junction held 8 bases outside the gene matches. There are 17 residues in the CDR3. Germline loops: CDR1 GEAIGNYY, CDR2 EKD. The CDR3 protein is CACDTVTGGMYTDKLIF. CDR3 coding DNA: TGTGCCTGTGACACCGTAACTGGGGGTATGTACACCGATAAACTCATCTTT.

By sample fraction, this clone is large. The CDR3 DNA is TGTGCCTGTGACACCCTACTGGGGGATACCTCCTGGGACACCCGACAGATGTTTTTC. Amino acid sequence: CACDTLLGDTSWDTRQMFF. This chain connects TRDV2 to TRDJ3; 12 nucleotides line up with TRDD3. With 0 bases clipped from V and 0 bases from J, the junction kept 2 bases outside the gene matches. Germline loops: CDR1 GEAIGNYY, CDR2 EKD. This CDR3 is built from 19 residues.

This chain joins TRDV1 and TRDJ2; 13 bases are a match to TRDD3. CDR3 length: 23 amino acids. V was pared by 2 bases and J by 4 bases, with 22 bases of the junction left unmatched. Per germline, CDR1 TSWWSYY and CDR2 QGS. The CDR3 protein is CALGERITSRNNWGIRATAQLFF. In nucleotides, the CDR3 is TGTGCTCTTGGGGAAAGGATCACTAGTCGAAACAACTGGGGGATACGGGCGACAGCACAACTCTTCTTT.